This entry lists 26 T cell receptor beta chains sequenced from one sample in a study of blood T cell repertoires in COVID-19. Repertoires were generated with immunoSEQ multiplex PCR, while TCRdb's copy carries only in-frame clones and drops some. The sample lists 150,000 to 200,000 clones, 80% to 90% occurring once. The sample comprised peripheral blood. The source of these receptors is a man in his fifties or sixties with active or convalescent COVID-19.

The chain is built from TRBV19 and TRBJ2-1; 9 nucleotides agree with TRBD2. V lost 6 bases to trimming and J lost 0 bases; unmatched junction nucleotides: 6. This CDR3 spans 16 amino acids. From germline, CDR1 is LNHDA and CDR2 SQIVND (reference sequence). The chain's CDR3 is CASRPPGLASYNEQFF. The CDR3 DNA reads TGTGCCAGTAGACCGCCGGGACTAGCCTCCTACAATGAGCAGTTCTTC.

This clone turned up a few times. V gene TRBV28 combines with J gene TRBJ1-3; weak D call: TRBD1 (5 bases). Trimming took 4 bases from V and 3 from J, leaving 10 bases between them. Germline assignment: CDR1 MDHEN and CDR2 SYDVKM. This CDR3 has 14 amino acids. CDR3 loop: CASSSGGDGNTIYF. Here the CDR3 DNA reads TGTGCCAGCAGTTCTGGGGGGGATGGAAACACCATATATTTT.

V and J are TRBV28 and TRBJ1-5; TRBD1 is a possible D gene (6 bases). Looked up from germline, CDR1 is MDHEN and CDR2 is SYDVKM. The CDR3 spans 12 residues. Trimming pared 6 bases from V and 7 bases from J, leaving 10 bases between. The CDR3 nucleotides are TGTGCCAGCAGACAGGGTTTACAGCCCCAGCATTTT. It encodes CASRQGLQPQHF.

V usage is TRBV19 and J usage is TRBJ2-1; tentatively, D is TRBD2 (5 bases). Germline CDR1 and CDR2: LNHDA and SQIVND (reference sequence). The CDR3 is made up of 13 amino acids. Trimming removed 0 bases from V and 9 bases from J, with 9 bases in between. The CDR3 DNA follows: TGTGCCAGTAGTATAGATCGAGGAGGTGAGCAGTTCTTC. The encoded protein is CASSIDRGGEQFF.

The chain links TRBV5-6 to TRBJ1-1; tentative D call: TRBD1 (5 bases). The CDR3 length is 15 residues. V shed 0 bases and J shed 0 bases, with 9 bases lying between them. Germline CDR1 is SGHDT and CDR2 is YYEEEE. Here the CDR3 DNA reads TGTGCCAGCAGCTTGGGCTTGACAGTGAACACTGAAGCTTTCTTT. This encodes CASSLGLTVNTEAFF. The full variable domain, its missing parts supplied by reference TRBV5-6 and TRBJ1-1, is DAGVTQSPTHLIKTRGQQVTLRCSPKSGHDTVSWYQQALGQGPQFIFQYYEEEERQRGNFPDRFSGHQFPNYSSELNVNALLLGDSALYLCASSLGLTVNTEAFFGQGTRLTVV.

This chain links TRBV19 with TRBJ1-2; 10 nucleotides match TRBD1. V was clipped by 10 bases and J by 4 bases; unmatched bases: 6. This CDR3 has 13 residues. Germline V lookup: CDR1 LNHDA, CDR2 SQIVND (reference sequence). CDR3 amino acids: CATRTGGVYGYTF. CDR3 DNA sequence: TGTGCCACCCGGACAGGGGGAGTCTATGGCTACACCTTC.

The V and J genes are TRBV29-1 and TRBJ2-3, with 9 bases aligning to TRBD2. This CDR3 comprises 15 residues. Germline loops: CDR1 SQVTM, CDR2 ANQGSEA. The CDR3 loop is CTTVGAGGFIDTQYF. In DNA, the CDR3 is TGCACCACAGTCGGAGCGGGGGGCTTCATAGATACGCAGTATTTT.

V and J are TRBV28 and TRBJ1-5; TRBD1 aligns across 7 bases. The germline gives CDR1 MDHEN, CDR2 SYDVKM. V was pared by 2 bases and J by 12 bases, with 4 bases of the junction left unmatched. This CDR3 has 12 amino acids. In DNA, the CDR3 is TGTGCCAGCAGTTTAAAGACAGGGCTCCAGCATTTT. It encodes CASSLKTGLQHF.

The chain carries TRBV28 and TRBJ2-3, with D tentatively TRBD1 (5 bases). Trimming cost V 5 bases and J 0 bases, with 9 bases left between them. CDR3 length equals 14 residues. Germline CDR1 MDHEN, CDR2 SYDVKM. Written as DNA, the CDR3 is TGTGCCAGCAGTGGGGCTGGCAGCACAGATACGCAGTATTTT. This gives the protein CASSGAGSTDTQYF.

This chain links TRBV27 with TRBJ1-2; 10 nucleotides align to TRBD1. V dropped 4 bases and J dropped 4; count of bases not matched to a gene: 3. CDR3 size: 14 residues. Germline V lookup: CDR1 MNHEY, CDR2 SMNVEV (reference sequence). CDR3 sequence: CASSSRTGGYGYTF. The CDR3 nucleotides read TGTGCCAGCAGTTCCCGGACAGGGGGCTATGGCTACACCTTC.

This chain's CDR3 is CASSFPGQGTDTQYF. As DNA, the CDR3 is TGTGCCAGCAGCTTCCCGGGACAGGGAACAGATACGCAGTATTTT. This chain joins TRBV7-2 and TRBJ2-3, with TRBD1 identical over 9 bases. Losses at the gene ends were 3 bases for V and 3 bases for J; bases not matched to a gene: 4. This CDR3 region has 15 residues. Looked up from germline, CDR1 is SGHTA and CDR2 is FQGNSA.

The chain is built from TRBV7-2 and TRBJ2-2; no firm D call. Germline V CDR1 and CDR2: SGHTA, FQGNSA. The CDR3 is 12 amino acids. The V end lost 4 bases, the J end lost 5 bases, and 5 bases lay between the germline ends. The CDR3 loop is CASSSGTGELFF. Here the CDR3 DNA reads TGTGCCAGCAGCTCCGGGACCGGGGAGCTGTTTTTT.

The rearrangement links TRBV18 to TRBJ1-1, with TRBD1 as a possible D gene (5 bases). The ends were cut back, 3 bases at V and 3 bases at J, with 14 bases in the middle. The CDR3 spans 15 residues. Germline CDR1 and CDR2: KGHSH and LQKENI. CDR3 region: CASSPPEGLHTEAFF. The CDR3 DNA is TGTGCCAGCTCACCCCCAGAGGGACTGCACACTGAAGCTTTCTTT.

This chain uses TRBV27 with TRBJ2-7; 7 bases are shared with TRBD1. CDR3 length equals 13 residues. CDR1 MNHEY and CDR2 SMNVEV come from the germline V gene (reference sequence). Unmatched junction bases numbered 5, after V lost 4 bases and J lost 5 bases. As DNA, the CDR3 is TGTGCCAGCAGTTCCAATACAGGGGACGAGCAGTACTTC. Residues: CASSSNTGDEQYF.

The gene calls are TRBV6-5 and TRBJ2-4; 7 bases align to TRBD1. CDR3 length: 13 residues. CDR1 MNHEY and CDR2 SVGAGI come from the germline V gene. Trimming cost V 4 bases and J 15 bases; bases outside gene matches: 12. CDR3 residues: CASSFQGVGWLYF. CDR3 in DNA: TGTGCCAGCAGTTTCCAGGGGGTCGGATGGTTGTACTTC.

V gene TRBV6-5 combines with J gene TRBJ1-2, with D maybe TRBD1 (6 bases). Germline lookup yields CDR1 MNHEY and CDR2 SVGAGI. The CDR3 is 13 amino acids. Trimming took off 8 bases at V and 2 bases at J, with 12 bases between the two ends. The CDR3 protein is CASQEDSNYGYTF. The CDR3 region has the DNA TGTGCCAGCCAAGAGGACAGCAACTATGGCTACACCTTC.

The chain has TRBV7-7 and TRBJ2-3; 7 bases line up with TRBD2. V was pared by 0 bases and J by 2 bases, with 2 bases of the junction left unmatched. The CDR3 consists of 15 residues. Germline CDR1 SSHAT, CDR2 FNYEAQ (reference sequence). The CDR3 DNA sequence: TGTGCCAGCAGCTTAGCGGGAGGGATCACAGATACGCAGTATTTT. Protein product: CASSLAGGITDTQYF. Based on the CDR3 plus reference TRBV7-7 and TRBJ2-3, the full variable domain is GAGVSQSPRYKVTKRGQDVTLRCDPISSHATLYWYQQALGQGPEFLTYFNYEAQPDKSGLPSDRFSAERPEGSISTLTIQRTEQRDSAMYRCASSLAGGITDTQYFGPGTRLTVL.

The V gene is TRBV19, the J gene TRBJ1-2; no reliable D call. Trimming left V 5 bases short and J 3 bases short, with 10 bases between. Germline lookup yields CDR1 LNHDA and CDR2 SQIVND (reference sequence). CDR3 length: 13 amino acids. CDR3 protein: CASSALQYYGYTF. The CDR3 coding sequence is TGTGCCAGTAGTGCATTACAGTACTATGGCTACACCTTC.

The DNA for the CDR3 is TGTGCCAGCAATAATCGAGCGGGAGCCAAAAACATTCAGTACTTC. This translates into CASNNRAGAKNIQYF. The gene calls are TRBV2 and TRBJ2-4, with D possibly being TRBD2 (6 bases). Germline-derived CDR1 and CDR2 are SNHLY and FYNNEI. Deletions cut 7 bases from V and 0 bases from J, with 13 bases between. The CDR3 loop spans 15 amino acids. Based on the CDR3 plus reference TRBV2 and TRBJ2-4, the full variable domain is EPEVTQTPSHQVTQMGQEVILRCVPISNHLYFYWYRQILGQKVEFLVSFYNNEISEKSEIFDDQFSVERPDGSNFTLKIRSTKLEDSAMYFCASNNRAGAKNIQYFGAGTRLSVL.

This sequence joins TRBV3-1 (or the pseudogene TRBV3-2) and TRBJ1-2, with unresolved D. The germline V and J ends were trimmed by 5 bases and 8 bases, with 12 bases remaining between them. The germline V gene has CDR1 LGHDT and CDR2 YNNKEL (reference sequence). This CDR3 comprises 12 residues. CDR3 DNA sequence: TGTGCCAGCAGCTCCCCCCTGGAGGGCTACACCTTC. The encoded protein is CASSSPLEGYTF.

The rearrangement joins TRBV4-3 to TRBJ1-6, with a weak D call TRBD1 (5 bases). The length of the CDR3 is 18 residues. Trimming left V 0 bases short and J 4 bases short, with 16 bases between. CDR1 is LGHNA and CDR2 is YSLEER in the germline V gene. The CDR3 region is CASSQEGRQGPYNSPLHF. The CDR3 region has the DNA TGCGCCAGCAGCCAAGAGGGTAGGCAGGGCCCGTATAATTCACCCCTCCACTTT.

DNA for the CDR3: TGTGCCTGGATGAGGGACAATGAGCAGTTCTTC. Amino acid sequence: CAWMRDNEQFF. The J gene is TRBJ2-1, the V gene TRBV30, with D possibly matching TRBD2 (5 bases). V lost 4 bases and J lost 5, with 6 bases in between. The CDR3 extends over 11 amino acids. Germline V gives CDR1 GTSNPN, CDR2 SVGIG (reference sequence).

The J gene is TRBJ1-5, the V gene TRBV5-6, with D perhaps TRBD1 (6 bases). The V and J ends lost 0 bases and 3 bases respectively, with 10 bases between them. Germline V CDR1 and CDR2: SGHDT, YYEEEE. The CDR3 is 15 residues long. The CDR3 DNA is TGTGCCAGCAGCTTGGACAGGGTATCCAATCAGCCCCAGCATTTT. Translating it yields CASSLDRVSNQPQHF.

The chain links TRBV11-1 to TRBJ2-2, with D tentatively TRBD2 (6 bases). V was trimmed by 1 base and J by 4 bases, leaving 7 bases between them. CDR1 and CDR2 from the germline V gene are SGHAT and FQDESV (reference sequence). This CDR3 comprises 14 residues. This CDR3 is CASSLVGGTGELFF. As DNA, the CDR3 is TGTGCCAGCAGCTTAGTGGGGGGCACCGGGGAGCTGTTTTTT.

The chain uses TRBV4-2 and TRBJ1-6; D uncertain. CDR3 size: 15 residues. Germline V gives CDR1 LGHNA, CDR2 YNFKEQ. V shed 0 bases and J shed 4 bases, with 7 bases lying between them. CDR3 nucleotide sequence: TGTGCCAGCAGCCAAGAGGGCCCGTATAATTCACCCCTCCACTTT. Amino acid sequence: CASSQEGPYNSPLHF.

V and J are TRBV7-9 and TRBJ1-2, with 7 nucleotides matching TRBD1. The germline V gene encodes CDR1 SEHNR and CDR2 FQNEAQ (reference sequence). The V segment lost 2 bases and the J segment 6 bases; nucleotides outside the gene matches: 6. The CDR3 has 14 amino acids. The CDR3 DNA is TGTGCCAGCAGCTTAACCGGGACAGAGCATGGCTACACCTTC. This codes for CASSLTGTEHGYTF. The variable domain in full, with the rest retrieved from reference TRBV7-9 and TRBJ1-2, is DTGVSQNPRHKITKRGQNVTFRCDPISEHNRLYWYRQTLGQGPEFLTYFQNEAQLEKSRLLSDRFSAERPKGSFSTLEIQRTEQGDSAMYLCASSLTGTEHGYTFGSGTRLTVV.